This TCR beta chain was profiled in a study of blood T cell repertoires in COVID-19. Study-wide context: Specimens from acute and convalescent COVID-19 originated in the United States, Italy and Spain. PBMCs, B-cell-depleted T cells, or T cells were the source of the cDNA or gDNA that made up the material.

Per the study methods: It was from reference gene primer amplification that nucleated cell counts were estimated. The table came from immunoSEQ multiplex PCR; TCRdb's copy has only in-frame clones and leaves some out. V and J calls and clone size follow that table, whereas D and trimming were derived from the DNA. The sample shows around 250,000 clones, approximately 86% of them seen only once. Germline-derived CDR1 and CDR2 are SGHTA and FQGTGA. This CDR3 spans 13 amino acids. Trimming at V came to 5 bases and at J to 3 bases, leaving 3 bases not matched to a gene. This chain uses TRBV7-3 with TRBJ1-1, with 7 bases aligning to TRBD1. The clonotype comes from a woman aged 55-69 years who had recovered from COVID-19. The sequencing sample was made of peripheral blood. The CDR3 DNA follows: TGTGCCAGCAGCCCCGGGACAGACACTGAAGCTTTCTTT. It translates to CASSPGTDTEAFF. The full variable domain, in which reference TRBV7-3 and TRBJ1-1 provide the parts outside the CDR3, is GAGVSQTPSNKVTEKGKYVELRCDPISGHTALYWYRQSLGQGPEFLIYFQGTGAADDSGLPNDRFFAVRPEGSVSTLKIQRTERGDSAVYLCASSPGTDTEAFFGQGTRLTVV.